These 23 T cell receptor beta chains originate from one sample sequenced in a study of T cell clonality in common variable immunodeficiency. The method was immunoSEQ multiplex PCR; TCRdb's version includes in-frame clones alone and lacks a portion of them. Sampling found 42,000 or so clones, none seen once. The sequenced sample was peripheral blood mononuclear cells. The source of these receptors is a person aged 18 to 75 in good health.

The sample holds a few counts of this clone. The sequence runs out 3 residues before the end of the CDR3; the remainder is reconstructed from the germline J gene. This chain uses TRBV11-3 with TRBJ2-1; D is uncertain. Germline V CDR1 and CDR2: SGHNT, YENEEA. There are 13 residues in the CDR3. Trimming left V 3 bases short and J 5 bases short, with 8 bases between. Incomplete CDR3 DNA: TGTGCCAGCAGCTTTTTCCAGAACAATGAG. Encoded protein: CASSFFQNNE. The full CDR3 protein reads CASSFFQNNEQFF. The full variable domain, with the rest looked up from reference TRBV11-3 and TRBJ2-1, is EAGVVQSPRYKIIEKKQPVAFWCNPISGHNTLYWYLQNLGQGPELLIRYENEEAVDDSQLPKDRFSAERLKGVDSTLKIQPAELGDSAVYLCASSFFQNNEQFFGPGTRLTVL.

As for this clone: Coverage ceases 3 residues before the CDR3 finishes, and the germline J gene fills in the end. The chain employs TRBV19 and TRBJ1-2; D is perhaps TRBD1 (5 bases). CDR3 length: 16 amino acids. Per germline, CDR1 LNHDA and CDR2 SQIVND (reference sequence). The CDR3 protein is CASSMDPGLAGGSYTF. Partial CDR3 DNA: TGTGCCAGTAGTATGGATCCGGGACTAGCGGGAGGAAGC.

This clone was counted at least ten times. The CDR3 end is not reached by the read, which stops 3 residues before it; the germline J gene fills it in. V is TRBV19 and J is TRBJ1-5; possible D gene TRBD1, 6 bases. Germline CDR1 is LNHDA and CDR2 is SQIVND (reference sequence). The CDR3 contains 16 residues. With 7 bases removed from V and 1 base from J, the gap between germline ends came to 17 bases. The part of the CDR3 DNA that was read is TGTGCCAGTACCCCCCGTAGGGGGACAAGCAATCAGCCC. This sequence encodes CASTPRRGTSNQP. The whole CDR3 sequence is CASTPRRGTSNQPQHF.

This clone has a count of ten or more. The CDR3 extends 3 residues past the end of the read, so its final part is completed from the germline J gene. This rearrangement joins TRBV7-9 to TRBJ1-2; the D is unclear. Germline values: CDR1 SEHNR, CDR2 FQNEAQ (reference sequence). CDR3 length: 13 residues. The CDR3 DNA, read in part, is TGTGCCAGCAGCTTAGGGTCAGGAGGGGGC. Its protein is CASSLGSGGG. The whole CDR3 protein is CASSLGSGGGYTF.

This clone was recorded many times. The read falls 3 residues short of the CDR3 end, and the missing part is taken from the germline J gene. V gene TRBV2 combines with J gene TRBJ2-3, with 9 positions matching TRBD2. Germline CDR1 and CDR2: SNHLY and FYNNEI. The CDR3 consists of 15 residues. The J segment lost 4 bases and the V segment lost 3 bases, leaving 5 bases of the junction unmatched. CDR3 bases read: TGTGCCAGCAGTGAGGCTAGCGGGGTGTCAGATACG. This codes for CASSEASGVSDT. The whole CDR3 reads CASSEASGVSDTQYF. The whole variable domain, filled in from reference TRBV2 and TRBJ2-3, reads EPEVTQTPSHQVTQMGQEVILRCVPISNHLYFYWYRQILGQKVEFLVSFYNNEISEKSEIFDDQFSVERPDGSNFTLKIRSTKLEDSAMYFCASSEASGVSDTQYFGPGTRLTVL.

This clone showed up many times. The missing CDR3 end, 3 residues past where the read stops, is filled in from the germline J gene. This chain joins TRBV7-3 and TRBJ2-7, with D perhaps being TRBD1 or TRBD2 (6 bases each). V lost 4 bases and J lost 6, with 13 bases in between. CDR1 SGHTA and CDR2 FQGTGA come from the germline V gene. The CDR3 has 13 residues. The DNA read from the CDR3 is TGTGCCAGCAGCTCCCAACAGGGAGGCGAG. Its protein is CASSSQQGGE. The entire CDR3 reads CASSSQQGGEQYF. Combining the CDR3 with reference TRBV7-3 and TRBJ2-7 gives the whole variable domain GAGVSQTPSNKVTEKGKYVELRCDPISGHTALYWYRQSLGQGPEFLIYFQGTGAADDSGLPNDRFFAVRPEGSVSTLKIQRTERGDSAVYLCASSSQQGGEQYFGPGTRLTVT.

This clone was recorded many times. The sequence runs out 3 residues before the end of the CDR3; the remainder is reconstructed from the germline J gene. V gene TRBV18 combines with J gene TRBJ2-3, with TRBD1 matching over 10 bases. The CDR3 has 15 amino acids. Looked up from germline, CDR1 is KGHSH and CDR2 is LQKENI. V gave up 4 bases and J gave up 6 bases; unmatched junction bases: 7. The CDR3 reads CASSLVGTGVDTQYF. CDR3 DNA (partial): TGTGCCAGCTCACTCGTCGGGACAGGGGTGGATACG.

This clone appeared many times. The read comes to an end 3 residues before the CDR3 does, leaving the germline J gene to fill in the end. This chain links TRBV2 with TRBJ2-7; 13 bases fit TRBD2. This CDR3 is 19 amino acids long. CDR1 is SNHLY, CDR2 FYNNEI, per germline. Trimming cost V 6 bases and J 2 bases; bases outside gene matches: 16. The CDR3 here is CASRRDTVAGTSGAYEQYF. The CDR3 DNA, read in part, is TGTGCCAGCAGGAGGGATACAGTCGCCGGGACTAGCGGGGCCTACGAG.

There are many counts of this clone. The CDR3 goes on 3 residues after the read ends, and that part is filled in from the germline J gene. This chain uses TRBV30 with TRBJ2-3, with TRBD2 matching over 11 bases. The length of the CDR3 is 16 residues. CDR1 is GTSNPN, CDR2 SVGIG, per germline (reference sequence). CDR3 DNA (partial): TGTGCCTGGAGTGTAAAAGGGACTAGCGGACAAGAGACG. Encoded protein: CAWSVKGTSGQET. The entire CDR3 protein is CAWSVKGTSGQETQYF. Looking up the rest from reference TRBV30 and TRBJ2-3 gives the full variable domain: SQTIHQWPATLVQPVGSPLSLECTVEGTSNPNLYWYRQAAGRGLQLLFYSVGIGQISSEVPQNLSASRPQDRQFILSSKKLLLSDSGFYLCAWSVKGTSGQETQYFGPGTRLTVL.

In this sample, this clone turned up many times. The CDR3 extends 3 residues past the end of the read, so its final part is completed from the germline J gene. The gene calls are TRBV5-1 and TRBJ2-7; 10 nucleotides agree with TRBD1. Trimming cost V 3 bases and J 3 bases; bases outside gene matches: 6. This CDR3 spans 15 amino acids. Per germline, CDR1 SGHRS and CDR2 YFSETQ. This CDR3 is CASSSRDRGDYEQYF. The sequenced CDR3 bases are TGCGCCAGCAGCTCGAGGGACAGGGGAGACTACGAG.

This clone showed up many times. The CDR3 end is not reached by the read, which stops 3 residues before it; the germline J gene fills it in. The chain combines TRBV19 with TRBJ2-5; 7 bases are shared with TRBD2. Germline loops: CDR1 LNHDA, CDR2 SQIVND (reference sequence). CDR3 length equals 16 residues. Trimming removed 5 bases from V and 3 bases from J; junction bases left unmatched: 12. The DNA read from the CDR3 is TGTGCCAGTAGTCCGGGGACTACCGGAGGAAAAGAGACC. This sequence encodes CASSPGTTGGKET. The complete CDR3 reads CASSPGTTGGKETQYF.

This clone has at least ten counts. The observed sequence ends 3 residues before the CDR3 terminus, with the missing tail filled in from the germline J gene. The chain carries TRBV2 and TRBJ1-5; D unclear. In germline, CDR1 is SNHLY, CDR2 FYNNEI. The CDR3 extends over 13 amino acids. Trimming left V 6 bases short and J 6 bases short, with 12 bases between. CDR3 DNA, as far as it was read: TGTGCCAGCAGGGTCCTGATCGGTCAGCCC. This encodes CASRVLIGQP. In full, the CDR3 reads CASRVLIGQPQHF.

This clone has at least ten counts. The sequence runs out 3 residues before the end of the CDR3; the remainder is reconstructed from the germline J gene. The chain is built from TRBV19 and TRBJ1-1, with 7 bases matching TRBD1. The CDR3 runs to 14 residues. The V gene end was trimmed by 2 bases and the J gene end by 0 bases; junction bases not matched to a gene: 0. In germline, CDR1 is LNHDA, CDR2 SQIVND (reference sequence). The covered CDR3 bases are TGTGCCAGTAGTATACAGGGGGTGAACACTGAA. It encodes CASSIQGVNTE. The whole CDR3 reads CASSIQGVNTEAFF.

There are many counts of this clone. From the germline J gene comes the end of the CDR3, since the read stops 3 residues before it. V and J are TRBV7-2 and TRBJ2-1; 7 bases fit TRBD1. This CDR3 contains 16 residues. The trim removed 0 bases at V and 2 bases at J, leaving 4 bases unmatched. CDR1 is SGHTA and CDR2 is FQGNSA in the germline V gene. CDR3 residues: CASSLAGGLAYNEQFF. CDR3 DNA (partial): TGTGCCAGCAGCTTAGCAGGGGGCCTAGCCTACAATGAG.

At least ten counts were recorded for this clone. Read sequence stops 3 residues before the CDR3 end, and the germline J gene provides the missing end. The genes are TRBV2 and TRBJ2-6; the match to TRBD1 covers 11 bases. Per germline, CDR1 SNHLY and CDR2 FYNNEI. Trimming removed 8 bases from V and 4 bases from J; junction bases left unmatched: 7. CDR3 size: 16 residues. The CDR3 DNA, read in part, is TGTGCCAGCCGGGACAGGGGGTCCTGGGGGGCCAACGTC. As protein: CASRDRGSWGANV. The complete CDR3 sequence is CASRDRGSWGANVLTF.

This clone was counted ten times or more. Read sequence stops 3 residues before the CDR3 end, and the germline J gene provides the missing end. This chain connects TRBV20-1 to TRBJ1-2; D ambiguous. This CDR3 spans 12 amino acids. Trimming took 3 bases from V and 2 from J, leaving 7 bases between them. The V gene's germline CDR1 is DFQATT and CDR2 SNEGSKA (reference sequence). Incomplete CDR3 DNA: TGCAGTGCTAGTTACGGGAACTATGGC. Its protein is CSASYGNYG. The complete CDR3 protein is CSASYGNYGYTF.

This clone was observed at least ten times. From the germline J gene comes the end of the CDR3, since the read stops 3 residues before it. V is TRBV6-1 and J is TRBJ1-6, with 7 bases that match TRBD1. The J segment lost 7 bases and the V segment lost 4 bases, leaving 4 bases of the junction unmatched. This CDR3 has 14 amino acids. Per the germline V gene, CDR1 is MNHNS and CDR2 is SASEGT. This chain's CDR3 is CASSAGQLNSPLHF. The CDR3 bases that were read are TGTGCCAGCAGTGCGGGACAGCTGAATTCACCC.

This clone was seen repeatedly, ten times or more. The read comes to an end 3 residues before the CDR3 does, leaving the germline J gene to fill in the end. The chain is built from TRBV4-1 and TRBJ2-7; 13 bases agree with TRBD2. The CDR3 has 16 amino acids. Germline-derived CDR1 and CDR2 are MGHRA and YSYEKL. The ends lost 2 bases at V and 3 bases at J; junction bases unmatched: 4. The sequenced CDR3 bases are TGCGCCAGCAGCCAACCCGGGACTAGCGGGATCTACGAG. This encodes CASSQPGTSGIYE. The full CDR3 is CASSQPGTSGIYEQYF.

As to this clone: The read ends 3 residues early relative to the CDR3; the germline J gene fills the gap. The chain carries TRBV19 and TRBJ1-4, with 8 bases matching TRBD1. This CDR3 has 15 amino acids. CDR1 is LNHDA, CDR2 SQIVND, per germline (reference sequence). CDR3 amino acids: CASSILGQGNSPLFF. CDR3 DNA (partial): TGTGCCAGTAGTATCCTAGGACAGGGTAATTCACCA.

There are many counts of this clone. The DNA ends 3 residues before the CDR3 does, and the rest of the CDR3 is filled in from the germline J gene. The chain combines TRBV10-1 with TRBJ2-3; no firm D call. Trimming left V 2 bases short and J 6 bases short, with 18 bases between. Per the germline V gene, CDR1 is WNHNN and CDR2 is SYGVQD (reference sequence). CDR3 length: 16 residues. The DNA read from the CDR3 is TGCGCCAGCAGTGAGCTAGGATCAACCCCAATGGATACG. Protein: CASSELGSTPMDT. The whole CDR3 is CASSELGSTPMDTQYF.

This clone was observed at least ten times. A junction end diverges from the germline sequence, so it may reflect a read error. The read gets to within 3 residues of the CDR3 end, and the germline J gene fills in the rest. The gene calls are TRBV6-2 or TRBV6-3 and TRBJ2-7; D not resolved. Per germline, CDR1 MNHEY and CDR2 SVGEGT. CDR3 length: 11 amino acids. The CDR3 spells CASSFLYEQYF. The covered CDR3 bases are TGTGCCAGTAGTTTCCTTTACGAG.

This clone showed up many times. Sequencing ends 3 residues short of the CDR3 end; the germline J gene provides the rest. The V and J genes are TRBV7-9 and TRBJ1-2, with D tentatively TRBD1 (6 bases). Germline V gives CDR1 SEHNR, CDR2 FQNEAQ (reference sequence). V dropped 5 bases and J dropped 7 bases, with 11 bases sitting between them. The CDR3 contains 12 residues. The CDR3 DNA, read in part, is TGTGCCAGCAGCCCAGGGGAGTTTGGC. Translating gives CASSPGEFG. The full CDR3 reads CASSPGEFGYTF. Using reference TRBV7-9 and TRBJ1-2 for the parts outside the CDR3, the full variable domain is DTGVSQNPRHKITKRGQNVTFRCDPISEHNRLYWYRQTLGQGPEFLTYFQNEAQLEKSRLLSDRFSAERPKGSFSTLEIQRTEQGDSAMYLCASSPGEFGYTFGSGTRLTVV.

Many counts were recorded for this clone. The CDR3 region is CASREIYSNQPQHF. CDR3 bases read: TGTGCCAGCAGAGAGATCTATAGCAATCAGCCC. This sequence joins TRBV6-2 or TRBV6-3 and TRBJ1-5; D remains unclear. The CDR3 end is not reached by the read, which stops 3 residues before it; the germline J gene fills it in. The germline V gene encodes CDR1 MNHEY and CDR2 SVGEGT. V was pared by 6 bases and J by 0 bases, with 9 bases between. This CDR3 comprises 14 residues.